This T cell receptor (beta chain) was captured by sequencing in a study of tumor-infiltrating lymphocytes in primary liver carcinoma. Co-extracting RNA and DNA was done with roughly 17-32 mg of unsorted bulk tissue as input. Details on this clonotype: A read error is likely, as this CDR3 ends without the conserved phenylalanine or tryptophan.

The CDR3 covers 14 residues. Germline loops: CDR1 SNHLY, CDR2 FYNNEI. Total RNA (around 0.45 ug) served as template for TCR beta cDNA synthesis primed by a constant-region primer. Three-round nested multiplex PCR performed with slightly modified ARM-PCR produced the TCR beta libraries. The study ran its first two PCR rounds for roughly 11 cycles each, using TRBV1-TRBV30 forward primers and a C-beta reverse primer. TCRdb ran MiXCR on the multiplex PCR reads and lists one entry per CDR3 protein. The sample consists of about 78,000 distinct CDR3 sequences, nearly 70% of them appearing once. This receptor was obtained from a man aged 40-49 years with primary liver carcinoma and hepatitis B virus infection. Specimen: liver tumor tissue from sampling region 4. Subset indicated: tumor region T4, right-lateral pole. V gene TRBV2 combines with J gene TRBJ2-7, with D maybe TRBD1 (6 bases). The CDR3 spells CASSKPRGGYEQYL. CDR3 nucleotides: TGTGCTAGCAGTAAACCCAGGGGTGGCTACGAGCAGTACCTC.